This is a list of T cell receptor beta chains from one sample in a study of blood T cell repertoires in COVID-19. Profiled with immunoSEQ multiplex PCR; TCRdb holds only in-frame clones, not every one. The repertoire includes roughly 4,700 clones, roughly 70% of them detected once, and less than 45% sits in the top ten. What was sequenced was peripheral blood. These receptors were obtained from a human donor in a cohort sampled during active COVID-19. The CDR3 runs from the conserved cysteine through the conserved F or W. The D gene is left open where the match is weak. Clone size is given for some rows only: seen once, a few or many times, or a class if the clone is expanded.

abundance,v_gene,d_gene,j_gene,CDR3nt,CDR3aa
NA,TRBV29-1,NA,TRBJ1-4,TGCAGCGTCCGCCGGGGGGTGACTAATGAAAAACTGTTTTTT,CSVRRGVTNEKLFF
NA,TRBV3-1/TRBV3-2,TRBD2,TRBJ2-7,TGTGCCAGCAGCCAAGGCTCAGCGGGGAGTATCGCCGAGCAGTACTTC,CASSQGSAGSIAEQYF
NA,TRBV7-2,NA,TRBJ1-1,TGTGCCAGCAGCTTAGGCAGGGGCGGTGAAGCTTTCTTT,CASSLGRGGEAFF
once,TRBV4-3,NA,TRBJ2-3,TGCGCCAGCAGCCCAAAAGTTAAAGGACTCCAAACAGATACGCAGTATTTT,CASSPKVKGLQTDTQYF
once,TRBV21-1,NA,TRBJ2-1,TGTGCCAGCAGCAAAGAGGAGACAGGGGGCTCCTACAATGAGCAGTTCTTC,CASSKEETGGSYNEQFF
NA,TRBV18,NA,TRBJ2-7,TGTGCCAGCTCACTACGCGGGGAAGGGCGCGAGCAGTACTTC,CASSLRGEGREQYF
NA,TRBV6-5,NA,TRBJ1-2,TGTGCCAGCAGTTACTCTACAGGGTCAGGGGGCTACACCTTC,CASSYSTGSGGYTF
NA,TRBV4-1,NA,TRBJ1-2,TGCGCCAGCAGTTACAGGGCGGACGACTATGGCTACACCTTC,CASSYRADDYGYTF
few,TRBV7-9,NA,TRBJ2-4,TGTGCCAGCACCACGGGAGCGACGGCCAAAAACATTCAGTACTTC,CASTTGATAKNIQYF
NA,TRBV2,NA,TRBJ1-5,TGTGCCAGCAGTGAATCGGGGGGCAGGCAGCCCCAGCATTTT,CASSESGGRQPQHF
NA,TRBV18,NA,TRBJ2-3,TGTGCCAGCTCACCGGGTCCGGGAAAAGGCACAGATACGCAGTATTTT,CASSPGPGKGTDTQYF
NA,TRBV10-3,TRBD1,TRBJ1-2,TGTGCCATCAGTGAGGGGACAGAACTTGGCTACACCTTC,CAISEGTELGYTF
once,TRBV12-3/TRBV12-4,NA,TRBJ2-1,TGTGCCAGCACCGGACATAGGGCCAATGAGCAGTTCTTC,CASTGHRANEQFF
NA,TRBV5-1,NA,TRBJ1-2,TGCGCCAGCAGCTTGGGAGCTAACTATGGCTACACCTTC,CASSLGANYGYTF
NA,TRBV5-1,NA,TRBJ1-1,TGCGCCAGCAGCTTTACACAGGGCACTGAAGCTTTCTTT,CASSFTQGTEAFF
few,TRBV19,NA,TRBJ1-2,TGTGCCAGTAGTGTCCGGAGGGACCAGGGCTACACCTTC,CASSVRRDQGYTF
NA,TRBV2,NA,TRBJ1-5,TGTGCCAGCAGTAGGCGACACATCAATCAGCCCCAGCATTTT,CASSRRHINQPQHF
NA,TRBV5-1,NA,TRBJ2-7,TGCGCCAGCAGCTTGCTGGGGGGATCGGGGGAGCAGTACTTC,CASSLLGGSGEQYF
few,TRBV4-3,TRBD1,TRBJ1-1,TGCGCCAGCAGCCGGAACAGGGGCGAAGCTTTCTTT,CASSRNRGEAFF
NA,TRBV24-1,NA,TRBJ1-3,TGTGCCACCAGTGATAACCAGGGTAATGGAAACACCATATATTTT,CATSDNQGNGNTIYF
NA,TRBV12-3/TRBV12-4,TRBD1,TRBJ2-5,TGTGCCAGCAGCAGGGGGCGGGAGACCCAGTACTTC,CASSRGRETQYF
NA,TRBV4-3,NA,TRBJ2-7,TGCGCCAGCAGCCAAGTCAGGGGTCGAGTCGAGCAGTACTTC,CASSQVRGRVEQYF
few,TRBV7-2,NA,TRBJ1-1,TGTGCCAGCAGCTTAGACGGTGGGCGCACTGAAGCTTTCTTT,CASSLDGGRTEAFF
NA,TRBV6-5,NA,TRBJ1-4,TGTGCCAGCAGTTTGGGAGCTAATGAAAAACTGTTTTTT,CASSLGANEKLFF
NA,TRBV12-3/TRBV12-4,NA,TRBJ1-2,TGTGCCAGCAGCGCTAGACAGAGCTACACCTTC,CASSARQSYTF
once,TRBV19,NA,TRBJ1-4,TGTGCCAGTAGTTTCGCGGGGGGACGGAATGAAAAACTGTTTTTT,CASSFAGGRNEKLFF
NA,TRBV19,NA,TRBJ1-1,TGTGCCAGTAGTGGTTACATGAACACTGAAGCTTTCTTT,CASSGYMNTEAFF
NA,TRBV5-5,NA,TRBJ1-2,TGTGCCAGCAGCTTGGGCCCCGTGAGGAGCTCTGGCTACACCTTC,CASSLGPVRSSGYTF
NA,TRBV27,TRBD1,TRBJ2-5,TGTGCCAGCAGTTTATCGGCCCTCTTTAGGACAGGGGGACAAGAGACCCAGTACTTC,CASSLSALFRTGGQETQYF
NA,TRBV15,NA,TRBJ1-5,TGTGCCACCAGCAGAGATAATTATCAGCCCCAGCATTTT,CATSRDNYQPQHF
few,TRBV4-3,NA,TRBJ1-2,TGCGCCAGCAGCCAAGATTTAATCGCAGGGAACTATGGCTACACCTTC,CASSQDLIAGNYGYTF
NA,TRBV25-1,NA,TRBJ1-2,TGTGCCAGCAGTGAATACCCGGGAGACTATGGCTACACCTTC,CASSEYPGDYGYTF
NA,TRBV6-6,NA,TRBJ1-6,TGTGCCAGCAGGTCCACATGGTCCAATTCACCCCTCCACTTT,CASRSTWSNSPLHF
NA,TRBV7-9,TRBD2,TRBJ2-3,TGTGCCAGCAGCTTAAAGCGGGGGGTCACAGATACGCAGTATTTT,CASSLKRGVTDTQYF
NA,TRBV28,TRBD1,TRBJ1-2,TGTGCCAGCAGTACGCTCCCGGGACAGGGGTTTGGCTACACCTTC,CASSTLPGQGFGYTF
NA,TRBV7-6,NA,TRBJ2-6,TGTGCCAGCAGCTTAGCGGAACTAACCTCTGGGGCCAACGTCCTGACTTTC,CASSLAELTSGANVLTF
NA,TRBV7-6,TRBD1,TRBJ2-7,TGTGCCAGCAGCTTTGGGACAGGGACCTACGAGCAGTACTTC,CASSFGTGTYEQYF
NA,TRBV21-1,NA,TRBJ1-2,TGTGCCAGCAGCAAATCTGAGACAGAGTATGGCTACACCTTC,CASSKSETEYGYTF
NA,TRBV14,NA,TRBJ1-4,TGTGCCAGCAGCCAATCAGCGGGGGTAAAACTGTTTTTT,CASSQSAGVKLFF
NA,TRBV4-2,TRBD2,TRBJ2-3,TGTGCCAGCAGCCAAGATCGGGGAAGCGGGAACCTTTTAGATACGCAGTATTTT,CASSQDRGSGNLLDTQYF
NA,TRBV6-1,TRBD2,TRBJ2-7,TGTGCCAGCAGTGAATTAAGTGGGGGGGCCTACGAGCAGTACTTC,CASSELSGGAYEQYF
NA,TRBV7-3,NA,TRBJ2-5,TGTGCCAGCAGCTTGGCTTACCAAGAGACCCAGTACTTC,CASSLAYQETQYF
NA,TRBV5-1,TRBD1,TRBJ1-4,TGCGCCAGCAGCACGACAGGGCCAACGGGTAAACTGTTTTTT,CASSTTGPTGKLFF
NA,TRBV24-1,TRBD1,TRBJ2-2,TGTGCCACCAGTGATACCCGGACAGGGAACACCGGGGAGCTGTTTTTT,CATSDTRTGNTGELFF
few,TRBV6-5,TRBD1,TRBJ1-2,TGTGCCAGCAGTCCTCGACAGGGACCGGCGGATGGCTACACCTTC,CASSPRQGPADGYTF
NA,TRBV5-6,TRBD1,TRBJ2-7,TGTGCCAGCAGCTTGGGACAGGGTTTCCACGAGCAGTACTTC,CASSLGQGFHEQYF
NA,TRBV25-1,NA,TRBJ2-7,TGTGCCAGCCCACTCGGGACACCCTACGAGCAGTACTTC,CASPLGTPYEQYF
NA,TRBV5-1,NA,TRBJ2-7,TGCGCCAGCAGTATGATCGCAGGGGGGATCTACGAGCAGTACTTC,CASSMIAGGIYEQYF
large,TRBV6-5,TRBD1,TRBJ1-1,TGTGCCAGCAGTTATAGACAGGGCACTGAAGCTTTCTTT,CASSYRQGTEAFF
NA,TRBV5-4,TRBD1,TRBJ1-2,TGTGCCAGCAGCATACGACAGGGGACCTATGGCTACACCTTC,CASSIRQGTYGYTF
NA,TRBV27,NA,TRBJ2-7,TGTGCCAGCAGTTTATTGGGGACATTTTCCTACGAGCAGTACTTC,CASSLLGTFSYEQYF
few,TRBV7-9,NA,TRBJ1-5,TGTGCCAGCAGCTCCCCCGGCCGGGATCAGCCCCAGCATTTT,CASSSPGRDQPQHF
NA,TRBV3-1/TRBV3-2,TRBD1,TRBJ2-3,TGTGCCAGCAGTGGGACAGGGGCAGATACGCAGTATTTT,CASSGTGADTQYF
NA,TRBV7-2,NA,TRBJ1-3,TGTGCCAGCAGCCTCCCAGGGACTGGAAACACCATATATTTT,CASSLPGTGNTIYF
NA,TRBV18,NA,TRBJ1-5,TGTGCCAGCTCACAACAGGACACAAATCAGCCCCAGCATTTT,CASSQQDTNQPQHF
few,TRBV7-3,TRBD1,TRBJ2-7,TGTGCCAGCAGCCAGGGACAGCTCTACGAGCAGTACTTC,CASSQGQLYEQYF
NA,TRBV19,NA,TRBJ2-3,TGTGCCACTACCCCAACGGACTTAGGCACAGATACGCAGTATTTT,CATTPTDLGTDTQYF
NA,TRBV24-1,NA,TRBJ1-2,TGTGCCACCGCGAAGGGGTCGCGCGGCTACACCTTC,CATAKGSRGYTF
NA,TRBV4-3,NA,TRBJ2-3,TGCGCCAGCAGCCCCCAGATCAGTCGTACAGATACGCAGTATTTT,CASSPQISRTDTQYF